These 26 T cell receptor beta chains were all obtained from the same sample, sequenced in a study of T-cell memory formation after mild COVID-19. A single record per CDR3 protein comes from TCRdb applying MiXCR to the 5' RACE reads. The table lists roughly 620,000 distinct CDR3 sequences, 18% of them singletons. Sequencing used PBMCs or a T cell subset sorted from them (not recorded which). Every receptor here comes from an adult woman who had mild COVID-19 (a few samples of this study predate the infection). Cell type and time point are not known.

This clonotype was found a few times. The CDR3 DNA sequence: TGCGCCAGCAGCCAGTCTCCAGGGGCCTACGAGCAGTACTTC. It yields the protein CASSQSPGAYEQYF. The V and J genes are TRBV4-3 and TRBJ2-7; D is possibly TRBD1 (6 bases). Per germline, CDR1 LGHNA and CDR2 YSLEER. The CDR3 has 14 amino acids. V was pared by 3 bases and J by 2 bases, with 11 bases between.

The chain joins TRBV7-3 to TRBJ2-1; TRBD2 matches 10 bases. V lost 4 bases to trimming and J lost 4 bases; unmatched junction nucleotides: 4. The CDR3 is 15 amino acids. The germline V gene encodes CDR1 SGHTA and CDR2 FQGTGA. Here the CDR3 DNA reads TGTGCCAGCAGCTACCAGCGGGAGGGTTACAATGAGCAGTTCTTC. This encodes CASSYQREGYNEQFF.

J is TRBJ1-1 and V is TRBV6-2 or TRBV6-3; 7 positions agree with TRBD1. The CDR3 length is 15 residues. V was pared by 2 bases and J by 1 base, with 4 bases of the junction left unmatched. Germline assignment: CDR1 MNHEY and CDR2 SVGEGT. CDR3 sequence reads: CASSYRGQGNTEAFF. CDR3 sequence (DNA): TGTGCCAGCAGTTACAGGGGGCAAGGGAACACTGAAGCTTTCTTT.

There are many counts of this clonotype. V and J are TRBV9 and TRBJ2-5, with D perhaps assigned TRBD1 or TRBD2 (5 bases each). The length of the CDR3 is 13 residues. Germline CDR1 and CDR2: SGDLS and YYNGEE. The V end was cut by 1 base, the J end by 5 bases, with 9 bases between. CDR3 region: CASSVLWGETQYF. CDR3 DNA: TGTGCCAGCAGCGTACTGTGGGGGGAGACCCAGTACTTC.

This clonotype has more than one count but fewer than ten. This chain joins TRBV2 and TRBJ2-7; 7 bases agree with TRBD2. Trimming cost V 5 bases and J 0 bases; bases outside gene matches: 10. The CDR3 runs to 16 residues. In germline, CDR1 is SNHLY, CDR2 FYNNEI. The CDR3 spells CASSPQASGFSYEQYF. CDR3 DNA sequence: TGTGCCAGCAGTCCCCAGGCTAGCGGATTCTCCTACGAGCAGTACTTC.

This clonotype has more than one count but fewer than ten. The CDR3 nucleotides read TGTGCCACCAGTGAAAGCGGGGGGGCCGTTATCAATGAGCAGTTCTTC. Its translation: CATSESGGAVINEQFF. The chain has TRBV24-1 and TRBJ2-1; 10 bases fit TRBD2. This CDR3 is 16 amino acids long. With 4 bases clipped from V and 6 bases from J, the junction kept 8 bases outside the gene matches. Germline V CDR1 and CDR2: KGHDR, SFDVKD.

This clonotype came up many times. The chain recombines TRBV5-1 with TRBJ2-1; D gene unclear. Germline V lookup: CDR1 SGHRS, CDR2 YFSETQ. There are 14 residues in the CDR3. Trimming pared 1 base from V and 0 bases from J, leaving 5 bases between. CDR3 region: CASSLSSSYNEQFF. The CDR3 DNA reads TGCGCCAGCAGCTTGTCGAGCTCCTACAATGAGCAGTTCTTC.

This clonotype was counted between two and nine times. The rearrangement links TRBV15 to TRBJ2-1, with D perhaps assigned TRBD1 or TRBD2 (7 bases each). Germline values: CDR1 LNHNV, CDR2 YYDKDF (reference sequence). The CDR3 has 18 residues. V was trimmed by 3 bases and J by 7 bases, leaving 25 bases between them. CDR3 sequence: CATSSPLLSGGADNEQFF. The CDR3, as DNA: TGTGCCACCAGCAGTCCCTTATTGTCAGGGGGGGCGGATAATGAGCAGTTCTTC.

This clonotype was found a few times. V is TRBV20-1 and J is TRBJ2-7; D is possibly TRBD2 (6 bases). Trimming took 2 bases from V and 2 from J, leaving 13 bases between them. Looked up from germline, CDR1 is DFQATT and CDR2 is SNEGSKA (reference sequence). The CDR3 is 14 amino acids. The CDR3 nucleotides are TGCAGTGCTAGAATCCAGCGGGCCCCCTACGAGCAGTACTTC. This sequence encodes CSARIQRAPYEQYF.

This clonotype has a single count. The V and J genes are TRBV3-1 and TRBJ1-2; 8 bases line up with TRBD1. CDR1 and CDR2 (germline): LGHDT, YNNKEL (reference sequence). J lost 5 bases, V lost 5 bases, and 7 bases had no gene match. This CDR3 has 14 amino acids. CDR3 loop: CASSFQGAEYGYTF. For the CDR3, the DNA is TGTGCCAGCAGCTTCCAGGGGGCGGAGTATGGCTACACCTTC.

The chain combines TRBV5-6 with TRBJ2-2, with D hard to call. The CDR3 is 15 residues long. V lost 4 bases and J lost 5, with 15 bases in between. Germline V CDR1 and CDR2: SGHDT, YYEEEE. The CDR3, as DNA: TGTGCCAGCAGCAAAACGGTCAAGGAGACCGGGGAGCTGTTTTTT. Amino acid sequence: CASSKTVKETGELFF.

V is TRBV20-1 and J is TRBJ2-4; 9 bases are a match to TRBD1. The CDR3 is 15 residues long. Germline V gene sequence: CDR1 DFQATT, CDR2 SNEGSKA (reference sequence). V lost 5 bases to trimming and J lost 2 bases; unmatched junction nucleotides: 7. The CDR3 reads CSAPRTGDTKNIQYF. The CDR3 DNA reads TGCAGTGCTCCGCGGACAGGGGATACCAAAAACATTCAGTACTTC.

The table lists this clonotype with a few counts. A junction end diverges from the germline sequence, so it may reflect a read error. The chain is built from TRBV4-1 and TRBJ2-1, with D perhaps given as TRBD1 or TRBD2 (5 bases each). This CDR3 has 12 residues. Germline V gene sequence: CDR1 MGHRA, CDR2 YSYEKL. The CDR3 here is CARSQGRSEQFF. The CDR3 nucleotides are TGCGCCAGAAGCCAGGGACGAAGTGAGCAGTTCTTC.

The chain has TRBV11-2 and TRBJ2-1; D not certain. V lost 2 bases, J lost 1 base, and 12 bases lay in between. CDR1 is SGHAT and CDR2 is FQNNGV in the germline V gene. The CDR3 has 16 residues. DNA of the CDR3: TGTGCCAGCAGCTTATGGGCAGGCTCTTCCTACAATGAGCAGTTCTTC. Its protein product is CASSLWAGSSYNEQFF.

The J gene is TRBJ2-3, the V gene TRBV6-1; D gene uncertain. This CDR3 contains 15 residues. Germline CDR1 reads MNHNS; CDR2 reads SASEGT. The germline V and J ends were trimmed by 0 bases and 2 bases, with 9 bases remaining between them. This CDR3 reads CASSEAVQHTDTQYF. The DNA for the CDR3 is TGTGCCAGCAGTGAAGCAGTGCAGCACACAGATACGCAGTATTTT.

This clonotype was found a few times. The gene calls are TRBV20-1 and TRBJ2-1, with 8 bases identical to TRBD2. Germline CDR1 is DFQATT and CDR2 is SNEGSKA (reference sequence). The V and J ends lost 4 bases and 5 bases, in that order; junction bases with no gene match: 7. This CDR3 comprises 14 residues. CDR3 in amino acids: CSATGLAENNEQFF. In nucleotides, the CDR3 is TGCAGTGCTACCGGACTAGCCGAAAACAATGAGCAGTTCTTC.

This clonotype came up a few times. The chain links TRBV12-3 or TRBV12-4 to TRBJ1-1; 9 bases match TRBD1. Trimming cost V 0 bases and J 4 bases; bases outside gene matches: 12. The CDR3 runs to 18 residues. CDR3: CASSLAGETTGGGTEAFF. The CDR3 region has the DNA TGTGCCAGCAGTTTAGCAGGGGAAACCACAGGGGGCGGCACTGAAGCTTTCTTT.

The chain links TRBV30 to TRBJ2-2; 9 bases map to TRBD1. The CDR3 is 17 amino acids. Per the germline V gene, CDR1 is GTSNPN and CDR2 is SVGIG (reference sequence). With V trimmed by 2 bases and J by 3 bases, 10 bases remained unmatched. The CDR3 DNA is TGTGCCTGGAGTCCGGACAGGGGCTGGGCCCACACCGGGGAGCTGTTTTTT. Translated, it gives CAWSPDRGWAHTGELFF.

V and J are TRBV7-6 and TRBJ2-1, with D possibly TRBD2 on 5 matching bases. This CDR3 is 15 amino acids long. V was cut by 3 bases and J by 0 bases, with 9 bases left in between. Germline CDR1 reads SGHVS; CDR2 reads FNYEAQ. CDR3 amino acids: CASSLDGLSYNEQFF. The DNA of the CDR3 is TGTGCCAGCAGCTTGGATGGACTCTCCTACAATGAGCAGTTCTTC. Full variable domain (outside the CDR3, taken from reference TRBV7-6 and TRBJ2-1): GAGVSQSPRYKVTKRGQDVALRCDPISGHVSLYWYRQALGQGPEFLTYFNYEAQQDKSGLPNDRFSAERPEGSISTLTIQRTEQRDSAMYRCASSLDGLSYNEQFFGPGTRLTVL.

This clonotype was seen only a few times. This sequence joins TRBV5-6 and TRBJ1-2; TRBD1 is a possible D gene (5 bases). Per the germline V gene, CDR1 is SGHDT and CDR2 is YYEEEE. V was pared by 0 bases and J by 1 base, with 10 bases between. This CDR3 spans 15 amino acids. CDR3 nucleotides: TGTGCCAGCAGCTTGGCTTGGGGGAGTAACTATGGCTACACCTTC. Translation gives CASSLAWGSNYGYTF.

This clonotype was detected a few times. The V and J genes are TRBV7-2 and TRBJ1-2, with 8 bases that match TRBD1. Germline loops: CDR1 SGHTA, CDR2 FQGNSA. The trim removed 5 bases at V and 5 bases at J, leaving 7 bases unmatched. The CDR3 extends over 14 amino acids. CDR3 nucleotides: TGTGCCAGCAGCCAACAGGGGGAAGGATATGGCTACACCTTC. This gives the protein CASSQQGEGYGYTF.

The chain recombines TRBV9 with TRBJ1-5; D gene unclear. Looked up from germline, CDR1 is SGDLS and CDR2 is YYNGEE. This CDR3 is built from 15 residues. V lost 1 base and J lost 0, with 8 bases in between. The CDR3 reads CASSVMPDSNQPQHF. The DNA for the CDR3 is TGTGCCAGCAGCGTAATGCCAGATAGCAATCAGCCCCAGCATTTT.

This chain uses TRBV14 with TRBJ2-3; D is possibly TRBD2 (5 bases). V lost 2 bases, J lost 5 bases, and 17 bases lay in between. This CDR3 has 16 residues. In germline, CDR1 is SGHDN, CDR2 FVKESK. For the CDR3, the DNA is TGTGCCAGCAGCCAAAGCTTAACGGGATTCGGAGATACGCAGTATTTT. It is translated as CASSQSLTGFGDTQYF.

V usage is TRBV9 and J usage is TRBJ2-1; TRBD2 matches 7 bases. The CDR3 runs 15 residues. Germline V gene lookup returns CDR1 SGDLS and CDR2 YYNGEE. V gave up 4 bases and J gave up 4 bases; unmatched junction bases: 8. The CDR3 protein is CASSRTSDWYNEQFF. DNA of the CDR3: TGTGCCAGCAGCCGCACTAGCGACTGGTACAATGAGCAGTTCTTC.

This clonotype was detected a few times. The CDR3 loop is CASSTSENNEQFF. The DNA of the CDR3 is TGTGCCAGCAGCACGAGCGAGAACAATGAGCAGTTCTTC. V usage is TRBV7-9 and J usage is TRBJ2-1; the D is unclear. The CDR3 has 13 amino acids. The V end lost 5 bases, the J end lost 5 bases, and 10 bases lay between the germline ends. Looked up from germline, CDR1 is SEHNR and CDR2 is FQNEAQ (reference sequence).

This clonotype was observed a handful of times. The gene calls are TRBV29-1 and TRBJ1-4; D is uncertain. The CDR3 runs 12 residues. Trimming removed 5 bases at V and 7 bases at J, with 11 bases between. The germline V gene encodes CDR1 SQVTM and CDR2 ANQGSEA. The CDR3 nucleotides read TGCAGCGTTCTGAGCCCTGGTGAAAAACTGTTTTTT. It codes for CSVLSPGEKLFF.